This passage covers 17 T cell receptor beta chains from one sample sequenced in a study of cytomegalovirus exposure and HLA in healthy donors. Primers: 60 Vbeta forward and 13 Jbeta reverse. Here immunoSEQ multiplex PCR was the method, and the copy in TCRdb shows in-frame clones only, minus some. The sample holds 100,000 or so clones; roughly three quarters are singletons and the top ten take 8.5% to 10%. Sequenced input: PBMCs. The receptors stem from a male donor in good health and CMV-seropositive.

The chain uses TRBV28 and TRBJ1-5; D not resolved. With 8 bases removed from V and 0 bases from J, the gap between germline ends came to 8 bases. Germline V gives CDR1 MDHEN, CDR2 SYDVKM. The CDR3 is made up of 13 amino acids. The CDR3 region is CASARDSNQPQHF. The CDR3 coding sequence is TGTGCCAGCGCCCGGGATAGCAATCAGCCCCAGCATTTT.

CDR3 loop: CASSGRQGLEQYF. The CDR3 nucleotides read TGTGCCAGCAGCGGACGACAGGGGCTCGAGCAGTACTTC. The chain employs TRBV9 and TRBJ2-7; 8 nucleotides agree with TRBD1. The CDR3 consists of 13 residues. The trim removed 3 bases at V and 6 bases at J, leaving 5 bases unmatched. Germline loops: CDR1 SGDLS, CDR2 YYNGEE.

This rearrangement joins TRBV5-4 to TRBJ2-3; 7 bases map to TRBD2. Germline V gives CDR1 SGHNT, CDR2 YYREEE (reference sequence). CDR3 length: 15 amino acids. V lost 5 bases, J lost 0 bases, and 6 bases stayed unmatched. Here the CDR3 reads CASRSGLSSTDTQYF. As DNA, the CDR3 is TGTGCCAGCAGATCGGGACTATCTAGCACAGATACGCAGTATTTT.

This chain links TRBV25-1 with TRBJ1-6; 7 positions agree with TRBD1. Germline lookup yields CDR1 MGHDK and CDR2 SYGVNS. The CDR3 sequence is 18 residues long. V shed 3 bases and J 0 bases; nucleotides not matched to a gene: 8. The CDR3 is CASSDTGQRSSYNSPLHF. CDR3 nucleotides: TGTGCCAGCAGTGATACGGGACAGCGGAGCTCCTATAATTCACCCCTCCACTTT.

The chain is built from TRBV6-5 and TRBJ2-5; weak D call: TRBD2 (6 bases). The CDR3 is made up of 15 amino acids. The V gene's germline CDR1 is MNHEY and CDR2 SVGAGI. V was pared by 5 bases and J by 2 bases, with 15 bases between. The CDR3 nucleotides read TGTGCCAGCAGTCCTCCCGGCGCGGGACAAGAGACCCAGTACTTC. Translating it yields CASSPPGAGQETQYF.

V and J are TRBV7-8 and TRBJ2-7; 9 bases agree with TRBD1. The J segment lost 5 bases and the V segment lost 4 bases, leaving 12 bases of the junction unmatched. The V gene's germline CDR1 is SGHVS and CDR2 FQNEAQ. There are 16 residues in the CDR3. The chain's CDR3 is CASSSGVGQGHHEQYF. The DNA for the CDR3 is TGTGCCAGCAGCTCGGGAGTGGGACAGGGTCACCACGAGCAGTACTTC.

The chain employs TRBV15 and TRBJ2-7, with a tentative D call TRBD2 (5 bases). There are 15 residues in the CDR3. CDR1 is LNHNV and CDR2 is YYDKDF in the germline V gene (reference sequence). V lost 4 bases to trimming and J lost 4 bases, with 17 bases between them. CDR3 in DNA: TGTGCCACCAGCACGCCTGTGGGCGGACTGTACGAGCAGTACTTC. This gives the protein CATSTPVGGLYEQYF.

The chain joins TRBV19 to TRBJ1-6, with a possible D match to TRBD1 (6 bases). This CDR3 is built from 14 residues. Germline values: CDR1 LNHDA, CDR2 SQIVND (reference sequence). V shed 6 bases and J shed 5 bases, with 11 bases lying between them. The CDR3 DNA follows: TGTGCCAGTAGCACAGGGCCCGATAATTCACCCCTCCACTTT. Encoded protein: CASSTGPDNSPLHF.

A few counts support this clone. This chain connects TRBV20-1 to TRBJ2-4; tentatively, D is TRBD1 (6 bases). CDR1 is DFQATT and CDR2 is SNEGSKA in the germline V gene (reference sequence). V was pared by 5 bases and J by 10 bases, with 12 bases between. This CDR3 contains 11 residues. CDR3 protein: CSAPTGMIQYF. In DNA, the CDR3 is TGCAGTGCTCCGACAGGCATGATTCAGTACTTC.

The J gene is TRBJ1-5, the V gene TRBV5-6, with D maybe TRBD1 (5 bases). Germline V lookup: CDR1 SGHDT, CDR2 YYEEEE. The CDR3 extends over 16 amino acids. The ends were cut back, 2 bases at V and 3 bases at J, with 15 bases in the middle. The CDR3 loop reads CASSFGGGRVNQPQHF. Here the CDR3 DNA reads TGTGCCAGCAGCTTCGGGGGAGGGCGAGTCAATCAGCCCCAGCATTTT. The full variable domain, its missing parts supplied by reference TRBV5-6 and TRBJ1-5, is DAGVTQSPTHLIKTRGQQVTLRCSPKSGHDTVSWYQQALGQGPQFIFQYYEEEERQRGNFPDRFSGHQFPNYSSELNVNALLLGDSALYLCASSFGGGRVNQPQHFGDGTRLSIL.

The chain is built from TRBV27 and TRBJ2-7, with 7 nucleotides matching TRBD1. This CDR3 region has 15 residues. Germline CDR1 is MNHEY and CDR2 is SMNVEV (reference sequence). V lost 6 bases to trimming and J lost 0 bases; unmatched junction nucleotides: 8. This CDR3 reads CASSLTGSLSYEQYF. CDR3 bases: TGTGCCAGCAGCCTGACAGGGTCACTCTCCTACGAGCAGTACTTC.

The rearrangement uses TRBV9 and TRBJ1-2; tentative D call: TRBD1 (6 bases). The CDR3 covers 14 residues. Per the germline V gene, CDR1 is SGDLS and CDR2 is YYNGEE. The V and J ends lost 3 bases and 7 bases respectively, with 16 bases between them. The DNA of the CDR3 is TGTGCCAGCAGCGCCTTCGCAGGGGCGCGTGGCTACACCTTC. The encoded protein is CASSAFAGARGYTF.

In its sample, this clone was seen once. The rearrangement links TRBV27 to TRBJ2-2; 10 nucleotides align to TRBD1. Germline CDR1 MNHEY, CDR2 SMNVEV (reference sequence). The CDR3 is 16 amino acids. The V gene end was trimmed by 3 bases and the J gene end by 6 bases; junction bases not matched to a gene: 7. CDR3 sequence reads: CASSFYRTGGPGELFF. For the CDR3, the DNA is TGTGCCAGCAGTTTCTATCGGACAGGGGGGCCCGGGGAGCTGTTTTTT.

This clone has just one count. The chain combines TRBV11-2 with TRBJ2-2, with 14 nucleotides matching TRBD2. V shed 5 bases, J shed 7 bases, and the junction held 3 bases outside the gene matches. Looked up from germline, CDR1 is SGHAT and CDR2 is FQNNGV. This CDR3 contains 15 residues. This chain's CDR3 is CASSGLAGGFGELFF. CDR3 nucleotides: TGTGCCAGCAGCGGACTAGCGGGAGGATTCGGGGAGCTGTTTTTT.

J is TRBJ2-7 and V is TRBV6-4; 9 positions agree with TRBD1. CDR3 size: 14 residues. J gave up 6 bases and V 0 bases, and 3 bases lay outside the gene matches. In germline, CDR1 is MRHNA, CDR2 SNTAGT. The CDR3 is CASSDSNRGLEQYF. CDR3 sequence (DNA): TGTGCCAGCAGTGACTCTAACAGGGGGCTCGAGCAGTACTTC.

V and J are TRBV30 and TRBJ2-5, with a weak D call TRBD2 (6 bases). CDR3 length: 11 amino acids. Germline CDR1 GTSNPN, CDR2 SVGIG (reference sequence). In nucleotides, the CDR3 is TGTGGTGGAGGGTGGAAAGAGACCCAGTACTTC. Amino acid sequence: CGGGWKETQYF.

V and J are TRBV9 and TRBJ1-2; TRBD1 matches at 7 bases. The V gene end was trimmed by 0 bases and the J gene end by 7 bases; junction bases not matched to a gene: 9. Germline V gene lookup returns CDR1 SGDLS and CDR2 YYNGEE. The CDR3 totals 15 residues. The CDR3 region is CASSVDPGQSGGYTF. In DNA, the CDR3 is TGTGCCAGCAGCGTAGACCCGGGACAGTCGGGTGGCTACACCTTC.